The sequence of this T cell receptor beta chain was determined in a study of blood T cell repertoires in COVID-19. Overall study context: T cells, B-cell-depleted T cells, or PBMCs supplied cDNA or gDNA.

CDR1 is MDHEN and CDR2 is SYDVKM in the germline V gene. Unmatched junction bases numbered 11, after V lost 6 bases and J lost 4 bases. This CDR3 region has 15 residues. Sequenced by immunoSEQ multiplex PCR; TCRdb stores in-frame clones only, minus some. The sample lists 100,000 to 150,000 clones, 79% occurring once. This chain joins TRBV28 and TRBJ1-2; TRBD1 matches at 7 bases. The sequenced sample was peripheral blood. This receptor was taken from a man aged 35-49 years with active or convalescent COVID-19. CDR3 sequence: CASRTQGETFYGYTF. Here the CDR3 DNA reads TGTGCCAGCAGGACGCAGGGGGAGACCTTCTATGGCTACACCTTC.